Presented here are 19 T cell receptor beta chains from one specimen sequenced in a study of blood T cell repertoires in COVID-19. Profiling relied on immunoSEQ multiplex PCR, and the TCRdb table lists in-frame clones only, not all of them. The sample lists tens of thousands of clones, about 80% occurring once. Sequencing was performed on peripheral blood. These TCRs come from a human donor in a cohort sampled during active COVID-19.

This clone was found once. The rearrangement links TRBV3-1 (or the pseudogene TRBV3-2) to TRBJ1-2; 7 bases line up with TRBD1. The CDR3 has 16 amino acids. V trimming: 1 base; J trimming: 2 bases; junction bases outside the gene matches: 7. The germline CDR1 and CDR2 sequences are LGHDT and YNNKEL (reference sequence). The CDR3 nucleotides read TGTGCCAGCAGCCAAGGGATAGGGGGCAAAAACTATGGCTACACCTTC. Its protein is CASSQGIGGKNYGYTF.

The chain joins TRBV7-9 to TRBJ2-6; tentatively, D is TRBD2 (5 bases). Germline V gene data show CDR1 as SEHNR and CDR2 as FQNEAQ (reference sequence). V was trimmed by 5 bases and J by 2 bases, leaving 13 bases between them. CDR3 length equals 16 residues. The CDR3 loop reads CASSPGWGTGANVLTF. CDR3 sequence (DNA): TGTGCCAGCAGCCCGGGGTGGGGTACTGGGGCCAACGTCCTGACTTTC.

The chain carries TRBV27 and TRBJ2-1; 7 nucleotides line up with TRBD2. This CDR3 has 16 residues. V was pared by 5 bases and J by 3 bases, with 10 bases of the junction left unmatched. Germline V lookup: CDR1 MNHEY, CDR2 SMNVEV (reference sequence). CDR3 DNA: TGTGCCAGCAGTCCCCCTAGCGGAATTGGCTACAATGAGCAGTTCTTC. This sequence encodes CASSPPSGIGYNEQFF.

This clone was observed once. The rearrangement links TRBV12-3 or TRBV12-4 to TRBJ2-1, with 8 bases that match TRBD2. The CDR3 consists of 12 residues. V gave up 6 bases and J gave up 10 bases; unmatched junction bases: 5. The chain's CDR3 is CASRGGGSEQFF. The CDR3 nucleotides read TGTGCCAGCAGAGGCGGGGGGTCCGAGCAGTTCTTC.

This chain connects TRBV15 to TRBJ2-7; D perhaps matches TRBD1 (6 bases). The CDR3 runs 13 residues. The germline gives CDR1 LNHNV, CDR2 YYDKDF (reference sequence). Deletions cut 8 bases from V and 3 bases from J, with 14 bases between. Written as DNA, the CDR3 is TGTGCCACCCAACCTAAAGGGGGCTACGAGCAGTACTTC. Its translation: CATQPKGGYEQYF.

V is TRBV9 and J is TRBJ1-5, with D unresolved. The CDR3 length is 15 residues. V lost 0 bases and J 3 bases, leaving 10 bases between the germline ends. Germline loops: CDR1 SGDLS, CDR2 YYNGEE. CDR3 residues: CASSVDVSPNQPQHF. The CDR3 region has the DNA TGTGCCAGCAGCGTAGATGTCTCCCCCAATCAGCCCCAGCATTTT.

The chain links TRBV20-1 to TRBJ1-4, with unresolved D. Germline V CDR1 and CDR2: DFQATT, SNEGSKA (reference sequence). With 3 bases removed from V and 0 bases from J, the gap between germline ends came to 11 bases. This CDR3 is 15 amino acids long. CDR3 amino acids: CSASLPRATNEKLFF. CDR3 coding DNA: TGCAGTGCTAGTTTGCCACGGGCAACTAATGAAAAACTGTTTTTT.

This chain connects TRBV6-6 to TRBJ2-1; 9 nucleotides match TRBD2. This CDR3 region has 15 residues. V lost 3 bases and J lost 4; bases outside the gene matches: 4. Germline V gives CDR1 MNHNY, CDR2 SVGAGI (reference sequence). This CDR3 is CASSYIAGVYNEQFF. CDR3 sequence (DNA): TGTGCCAGCAGTTATATAGCGGGAGTTTACAATGAGCAGTTCTTC.

The chain has TRBV18 and TRBJ2-1; 11 nucleotides line up with TRBD2. CDR3 length: 17 residues. Losses at the gene ends were 4 bases for V and 9 bases for J; bases not matched to a gene: 14. CDR1 is KGHSH and CDR2 is LQKENI in the germline V gene. CDR3 residues: CASSRLLAGVVDSEQFF. The CDR3, as DNA: TGTGCCAGCTCACGATTACTAGCGGGGGTGGTTGACAGTGAGCAGTTCTTC. The entire variable domain, with the rest obtained from reference TRBV18 and TRBJ2-1, is as follows: NAGVMQNPRHLVRRRGQEARLRCSPMKGHSHVYWYRQLPEEGLKFMVYLQKENIIDESGMPKERFSAEFPKEGPSILRIQQVVRGDSAAYFCASSRLLAGVVDSEQFFGPGTRLTVL.

The rearrangement uses TRBV5-1 and TRBJ2-7; D is unclear. The CDR3 contains 14 residues. CDR1 SGHRS and CDR2 YFSETQ come from the germline V gene. Trimming cost V 0 bases and J 3 bases, with 10 bases left between them. CDR3 protein: CASSLDNRIYEQYF. For the CDR3, the DNA is TGCGCCAGCAGCTTGGACAACAGAATCTACGAGCAGTACTTC.

V gene TRBV3-1 (or the pseudogene TRBV3-2) combines with J gene TRBJ2-5; possible D gene TRBD1, 6 bases. Germline CDR1 is LGHDT and CDR2 is YNNKEL (reference sequence). The CDR3 length is 14 residues. V was pared by 4 bases and J by 2 bases, with 11 bases between. CDR3 in DNA: TGTGCCAGCAGCCCCATAGGGGGTCAAGAGACCCAGTACTTC. Translating gives CASSPIGGQETQYF.

The rearrangement links TRBV6-5 to TRBJ1-4, with D perhaps TRBD1 (5 bases). The CDR3 contains 13 residues. Trimming pared 6 bases from V and 8 bases from J, leaving 13 bases between. The germline gives CDR1 MNHEY, CDR2 SVGAGI. CDR3 nucleotide sequence: TGTGCCAGCAGCCCCGCGGGGGGGGAAAAACTGTTTTTT. It translates to CASSPAGGEKLFF.

The rearrangement links TRBV6-2 or TRBV6-3 to TRBJ1-3, with 9 positions matching TRBD1. The CDR3 spans 19 residues. The germline V gene has CDR1 MNHEY and CDR2 SVGEGT. V was pared by 4 bases and J by 4 bases, with 17 bases of the junction left unmatched. In DNA form, the CDR3 reads TGTGCCAGCAGTTCGGGACAGGGACTCTCCTCGTTTAGGGGAAACACCATATATTTT. Its translation is CASSSGQGLSSFRGNTIYF.

The gene calls are TRBV5-1 and TRBJ2-1; maybe TRBD1 (6 bases). Trimming stripped 1 base from V and 2 bases from J, with 16 bases between. The CDR3 runs 17 residues. CDR1 is SGHRS, CDR2 YFSETQ, per germline. Here the CDR3 DNA reads TGCGCCAGCAGCTTGACATCAGGGGCCGGGGCCTACAATGAGCAGTTCTTC. It yields the protein CASSLTSGAGAYNEQFF. The entire variable domain, with the rest obtained from reference TRBV5-1 and TRBJ2-1, is as follows: KAGVTQTPRYLIKTRGQQVTLSCSPISGHRSVSWYQQTPGQGLQFLFEYFSETQRNKGNFPGRFSGRQFSNSRSEMNVSTLELGDSALYLCASSLTSGAGAYNEQFFGPGTRLTVL.

The J gene is TRBJ1-2, the V gene TRBV10-3, with 9 bases matching TRBD1. The CDR3 extends over 13 amino acids. Unmatched junction bases numbered 5, after V lost 5 bases and J lost 7 bases. Germline CDR1 reads ENHRY; CDR2 reads SYGVKD. For the CDR3, the DNA is TGTGCCATCAGTCGGGACAGGGAGGGTGGCTACACCTTC. This encodes CAISRDREGGYTF.

This clone appeared a single time. This chain joins TRBV2 and TRBJ1-4; D gene ambiguous. CDR1 is SNHLY, CDR2 FYNNEI, per germline. CDR3 length: 15 amino acids. Trimming took off 7 bases at V and 0 bases at J, with 12 bases between the two ends. CDR3 sequence: CASNGREATNEKLFF. For the CDR3, the DNA is TGTGCCAGCAATGGCCGGGAGGCAACTAATGAAAAACTGTTTTTT.

This chain links TRBV2 with TRBJ2-1; 10 bases align to TRBD1. This CDR3 has 14 amino acids. CDR1 and CDR2 from the germline V gene are SNHLY and FYNNEI. V trimming: 5 bases; J trimming: 9 bases; junction bases outside the gene matches: 7. The CDR3 spells CASSQDRGYGEQFF. The CDR3 DNA reads as TGTGCCAGCAGTCAGGACAGGGGGTATGGTGAGCAGTTCTTC.

This clone was detected only a few times. The chain couples TRBV3-1 (or the pseudogene TRBV3-2) to TRBJ2-7; 7 bases agree with TRBD2. V shed 1 base, J shed 0 bases, and the junction held 3 bases outside the gene matches. This CDR3 spans 15 amino acids. Germline CDR1 and CDR2: LGHDT and YNNKEL (reference sequence). CDR3: CASSQGLADSYEQYF. The DNA of the CDR3 is TGTGCCAGCAGCCAAGGTCTAGCGGACTCCTACGAGCAGTACTTC.

J is TRBJ2-3 and V is TRBV18, with D unclear. Germline lookup yields CDR1 KGHSH and CDR2 LQKENI. Trimming removed 3 bases at V and 0 bases at J, with 7 bases between. This CDR3 spans 14 amino acids. CDR3 nucleotide sequence: TGTGCCAGCTCACCGACTTGGAGCACAGATACGCAGTATTTT. This translates into CASSPTWSTDTQYF.